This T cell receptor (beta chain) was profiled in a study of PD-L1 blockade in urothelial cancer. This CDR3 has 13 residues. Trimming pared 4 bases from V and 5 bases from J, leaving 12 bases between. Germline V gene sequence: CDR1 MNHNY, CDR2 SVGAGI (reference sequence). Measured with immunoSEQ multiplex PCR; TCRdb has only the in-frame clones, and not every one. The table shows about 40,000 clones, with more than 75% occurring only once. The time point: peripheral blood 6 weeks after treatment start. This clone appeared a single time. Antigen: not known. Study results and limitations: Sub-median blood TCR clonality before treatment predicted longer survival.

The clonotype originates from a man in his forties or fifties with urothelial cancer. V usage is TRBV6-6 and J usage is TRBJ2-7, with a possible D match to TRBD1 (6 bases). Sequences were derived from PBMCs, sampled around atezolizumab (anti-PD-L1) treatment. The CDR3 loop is CASSFDRTHEQYF. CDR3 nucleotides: TGTGCCAGCAGTTTCGACAGGACCCACGAGCAGTACTTC.